This T cell receptor (beta chain) was found in a study of T cells in localized non-small cell lung cancer. Study outcomes and limitations: Appearance in adjacent lung was seen for a median 57 of the top 100 tumor clones. Adjacent uninvolved lung had the highest clonality, suggesting focused antigen responses.

Germline V gives CDR1 MDHEN, CDR2 SYDVKM. The CDR3 is made up of 12 amino acids. TCRdb's table, derived via immunoSEQ multiplex PCR, lists solely in-frame clones and lacks some. Of 15,000 to 20,000 clones listed, around 91% are singletons. Details on this clone: Its antigen is not identified. The junction does not match germline at one end; this may be a read error.

This sample comprised peripheral blood mononuclear cells, obtained before any cancer treatment. V gene TRBV28 combines with J gene TRBJ2-7; no reliable D call. This sequence originates from a woman aged 35 to 69 with stage III lung adenocarcinoma. CDR3 coding DNA: TGTGCCAGCAGTCCGACGGCCTACGGGCAGTACTTC. Its translation: CASSPTAYGQYF.